This is a list of T cell receptor beta chains from one sample in a study of early T cells in non-severe SARS-CoV-2 infection. In TCRdb, the 5' RACE reads were re-called with MiXCR into one record per CDR3 protein. The sample comprises roughly 70,000 distinct CDR3 sequences, 18% of which are singletons, and more than 7.5% rests with the top ten. The sample was whole blood, taken at baseline. The source is an adult who was a healthcare worker with PCR-confirmed SARS-CoV-2 infection or an uninfected control (not recorded which). CDR3s include the opening cysteine and the closing phenylalanine or tryptophan. The D gene is left open where the match is weak. The size of a clone is reported for some rows only, either as once, few or many, or as a class for expanded clones.

cdr3_nt,cdr3_aa,clone_size,d_call,j_call,v_call
TGTGCCAGCAGCCCTCGTGGGGGTTCTGAGACCCAGTACTTC,CASSPRGGSETQYF,many,NA,TRBJ2-5,TRBV7-2
TGCAGTGCTAGAGACCGGGGGAGGACACCCTACAATGAGCAGTTCTTC,CSARDRGRTPYNEQFF,NA,NA,TRBJ2-1,TRBV20-1
TGCGCCAGCAGCTTGTTCGGGGCGGCAGACACCTACGAGCAGTACTTC,CASSLFGAADTYEQYF,few,NA,TRBJ2-7,TRBV5-1
TGTGCCAGCAGCTCCTATGGTCAGCCCCAGCATTTT,CASSSYGQPQHF,few,NA,TRBJ1-5,TRBV7-2
TGTGCCAGCAGTTTAAAAGGGACAGGGGGCTGGGAGCAGTACTTC,CASSLKGTGGWEQYF,NA,TRBD1,TRBJ2-7,TRBV12-3/TRBV12-4
TGTGCCAGCGGTCGGGGTCATAATGAAAAACTGTTTTTT,CASGRGHNEKLFF,NA,NA,TRBJ1-4,TRBV12-3/TRBV12-4
TGTGCCAGCTCACCATCCCACGAGCAGTACTTC,CASSPSHEQYF,few,NA,TRBJ2-7,TRBV18
TGTGCCAGCAGCTTAGAGAGAGACACTGAAGCTTTCTTT,CASSLERDTEAFF,NA,NA,TRBJ1-1,TRBV11-2
TGCGCCAGCAGTCAATTGACCGGGACAGGGGTTCCAGATACGCAGTATTTT,CASSQLTGTGVPDTQYF,few,TRBD1,TRBJ2-3,TRBV23-1
TGTGCCAGCAGCCAAGGTACCTATGGCTACACCTTC,CASSQGTYGYTF,few,NA,TRBJ1-2,TRBV3-1
TGTGCCAGCAGCCTAGCGACAGGGAACACTGAAGCTTTCTTT,CASSLATGNTEAFF,NA,NA,TRBJ1-1,TRBV7-6
TGTGCCAGCAGTGTAGGAAGGGCGCGGTTCTTC,CASSVGRARFF,few,NA,TRBJ2-1,TRBV2
TGTGCCAGCAGCTTAGGGAACCTTCAAAACATTCAGTACTTC,CASSLGNLQNIQYF,few,NA,TRBJ2-4,TRBV5-4
TGTGCCAGCCGGCCCTCCGTCAGCGGCTACACCTTC,CASRPSVSGYTF,few,NA,TRBJ1-2,TRBV6-2/TRBV6-3
TGTGCCAGCAGCTTATTGGTTCCCGCATATACGCAGTATTTT,CASSLLVPAYTQYF,NA,NA,TRBJ2-3,TRBV7-2
TGTGCCACCAGCAGGGACAGGGGAAACTACGAGCAGTACTTC,CATSRDRGNYEQYF,few,TRBD1,TRBJ2-7,TRBV15